This TCR beta chain originates from a study of control samples from healthy donors and cancer patients. This CDR3 has 14 residues. Germline CDR1 reads MNHNY; CDR2 reads SVGAGI (reference sequence). Trimming took 1 base from V and 1 from J, leaving 8 bases between them. Libraries were prepared by immunoSEQ multiplex PCR; TCRdb keeps only in-frame clonotypes and omits some of them. The sample holds approximately 170,000 clones, just over 90% seen once. This chain links TRBV6-6 with TRBJ2-7, with D possibly TRBD2 on 6 matching bases. Sequenced material: blood. This TCR came from a man younger than 40 in good health. The CDR3 loop reads CASSYFRGSYEQYF. CDR3 nucleotides: TGTGCCAGCAGTTACTTCCGGGGGTCCTACGAGCAGTACTTC.